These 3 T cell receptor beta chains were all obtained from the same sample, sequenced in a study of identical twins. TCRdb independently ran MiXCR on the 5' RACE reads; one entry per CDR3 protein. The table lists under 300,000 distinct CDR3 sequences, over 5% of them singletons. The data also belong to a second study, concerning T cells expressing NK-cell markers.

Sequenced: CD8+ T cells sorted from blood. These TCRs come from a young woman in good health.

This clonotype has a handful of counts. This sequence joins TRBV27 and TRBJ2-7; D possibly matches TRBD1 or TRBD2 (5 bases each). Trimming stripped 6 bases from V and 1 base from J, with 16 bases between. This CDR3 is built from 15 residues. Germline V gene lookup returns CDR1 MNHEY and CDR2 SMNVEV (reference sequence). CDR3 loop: CASRARVGASYEQYF. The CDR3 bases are TGTGCCAGCAGGGCCAGGGTCGGGGCTTCCTACGAGCAGTACTTC.

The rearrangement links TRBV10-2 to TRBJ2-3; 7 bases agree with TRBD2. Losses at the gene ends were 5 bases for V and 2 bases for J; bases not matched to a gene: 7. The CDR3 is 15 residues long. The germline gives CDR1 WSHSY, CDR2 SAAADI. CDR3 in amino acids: CASSKTSALTDTQYF. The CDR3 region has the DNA TGCGCCAGCAGTAAAACTAGCGCGCTCACAGATACGCAGTATTTT.

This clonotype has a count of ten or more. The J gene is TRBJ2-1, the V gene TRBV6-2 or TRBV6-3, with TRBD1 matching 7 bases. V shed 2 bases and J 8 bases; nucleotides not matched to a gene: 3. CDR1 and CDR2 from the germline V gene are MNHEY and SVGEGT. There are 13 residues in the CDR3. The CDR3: CASSYHRGDEQFF. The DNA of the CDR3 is TGTGCCAGCAGTTACCACAGGGGCGATGAGCAGTTCTTC.